This TCR beta chain is from a study of T cell responses to AZD1222 COVID-19 vaccine. Details on this clone: Its matching antigen is unknown.

Study conclusions and caveats: Increases in Spike-specific TCR breadth and depth were seen after two AZD1222 doses.

Libraries were prepared by immunoSEQ multiplex PCR; TCRdb keeps only in-frame clonotypes and omits some of them. The repertoire has over 110,000 clones, about 90% of them found once; the top ten carry roughly 1.7%. The V segment lost 3 bases and the J segment 10 bases; nucleotides outside the gene matches: 8. Germline CDR1 and CDR2: MDHEN and SYDVKM. CDR3 length equals 15 residues. The chain joins TRBV28 to TRBJ1-6, with 8 bases aligning to TRBD1. This TCR was sampled from an adult who received the AZD1222 COVID-19 vaccine. Material: peripheral blood, obtained 28 days after the second AZD1222 dose. The CDR3 bases are TGTGCCAGCAGTTTGATGGACAGGGATCAATCACCCCTCCACTTT. Translating gives CASSLMDRDQSPLHF.